These T cell receptor beta chains were read from a single sample in a study of cytomegalovirus exposure and HLA in healthy donors. Here immunoSEQ multiplex PCR was the method, and the copy in TCRdb shows in-frame clones only, minus some. The sample has under 200,000 clones. The sample comprised PBMCs. Receptor source: a man under 40 in good health and CMV-seronegative. Both conserved end residues are part of each CDR3. Fields, in order: D gene, J gene, V gene, CDR3 protein, CDR3 DNA. D genes are given only for firm matches.

TRBD1 TRBJ1-2 TRBV6-1 CASSEGTGYGYTF TGTGCCAGCAGTGAAGGGACAGGGTATGGCTACACCTTC
TRBD2 TRBJ2-3 TRBV9 CASIRWFASGSGEGRDTQYF TGTGCCAGCATCAGGTGGTTCGCTAGCGGGAGTGGAGAGGGGCGAGATACGCAGTATTTT
- TRBJ1-1 TRBV2 CASRTGPGAEAFF TGTGCCAGCAGGACGGGTCCCGGGGCTGAAGCTTTCTTT
- TRBJ2-3 TRBV28 CASKPYWRGHTDTQYF TGTGCCAGCAAGCCCTACTGGAGGGGGCACACAGATACGCAGTATTTT
TRBD1 TRBJ1-1 TRBV4-3 CASSQDVVTGGTEAFF TGCGCCAGCAGCCAAGATGTGGTCACAGGGGGGACTGAAGCTTTCTTT
TRBD2 TRBJ2-3 TRBV9 CASSAPGTSGNTDTQYF TGTGCCAGCAGCGCCCCCGGGACTAGCGGAAACACAGATACGCAGTATTTT
- TRBJ2-1 TRBV27 CASSLGAHNEQFF TGTGCCAGCAGTTTGGGGGCCCACAATGAGCAGTTCTTC
- TRBJ1-5 TRBV10-1 CASTRQPQHF TGCGCCAGCACGAGACAGCCCCAGCATTTT
- TRBJ1-1 TRBV9 CASSDPRTATEAFF TGTGCCAGCAGCGATCCCAGGACAGCAACTGAAGCTTTCTTT
TRBD1 TRBJ1-5 TRBV28 CASSLAHRTGPYSNQPQHF TGTGCCAGCAGTTTAGCCCATCGGACAGGGCCTTATAGCAATCAGCCCCAGCATTTT
TRBD1 TRBJ1-1 TRBV7-8 CASSSRTGTEAFF TGTGCCAGCAGCTCGCGGACAGGGACTGAAGCTTTCTTT
TRBD1 TRBJ2-7 TRBV10-3 CAISESQPGDRGADEQYF TGTGCCATCAGTGAGTCACAGCCAGGAGACAGGGGCGCCGACGAGCAGTACTTC
TRBD1 TRBJ1-2 TRBV6-6 CASSYFGQGATYGYTF TGTGCCAGCAGTTACTTCGGACAGGGGGCTACCTATGGCTACACCTTC
- TRBJ1-1 TRBV4-1 CASSQDERLTEAFF TGCGCCAGCAGCCAAGATGAGAGGTTGACTGAAGCTTTCTTT
TRBD1 TRBJ1-6 TRBV9 CASSVTGESSPLHF TGTGCCAGCAGCGTAACAGGGGAGAGTTCACCCCTCCACTTT
TRBD2 TRBJ2-3 TRBV28 CASSLPSTSGGGSSTDTQYF TGTGCCAGCAGTTTGCCATCGACTAGCGGGGGGGGATCTAGCACAGATACGCAGTATTTT
- TRBJ2-3 TRBV10-1 CASSELSTGSTDTQYF TGCGCCAGCAGTGAGCTCTCGACAGGTAGCACAGATACGCAGTATTTT